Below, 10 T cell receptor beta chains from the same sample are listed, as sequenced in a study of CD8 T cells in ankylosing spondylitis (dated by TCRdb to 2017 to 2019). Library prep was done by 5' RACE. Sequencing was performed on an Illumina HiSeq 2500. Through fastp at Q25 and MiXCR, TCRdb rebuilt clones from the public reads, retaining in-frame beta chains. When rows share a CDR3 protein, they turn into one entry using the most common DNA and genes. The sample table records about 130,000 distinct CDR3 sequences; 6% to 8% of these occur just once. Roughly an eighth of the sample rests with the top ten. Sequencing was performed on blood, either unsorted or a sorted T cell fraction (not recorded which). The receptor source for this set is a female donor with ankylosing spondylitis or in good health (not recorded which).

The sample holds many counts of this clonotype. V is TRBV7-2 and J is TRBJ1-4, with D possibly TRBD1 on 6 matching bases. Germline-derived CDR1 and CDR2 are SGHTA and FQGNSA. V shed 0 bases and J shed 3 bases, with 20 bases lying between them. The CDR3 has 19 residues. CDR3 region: CASSLAGPLQGTANEKLFF. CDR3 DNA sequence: TGTGCCAGCAGCTTAGCGGGACCTTTACAGGGCACGGCTAATGAAAAACTGTTTTTT.

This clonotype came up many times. This chain's CDR3 is CASRRRAEAFF. The DNA for the CDR3 is TGTGCCAGCAGAAGACGGGCGGAAGCTTTCTTT. The chain has TRBV6-2 or TRBV6-3 and TRBJ1-1; no clear D. The CDR3 is 11 residues long. Trimming took 6 bases from V and 8 from J, leaving 10 bases between them. Per the germline V gene, CDR1 is MNHEY and CDR2 is SVGEGT.

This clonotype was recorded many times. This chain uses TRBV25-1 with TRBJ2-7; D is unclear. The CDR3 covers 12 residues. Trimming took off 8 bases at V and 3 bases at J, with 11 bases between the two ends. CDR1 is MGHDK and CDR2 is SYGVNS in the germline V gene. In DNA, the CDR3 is TGTGCCAGCGGCACCTTGAGCTACGAGCAGTACTTC. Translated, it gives CASGTLSYEQYF.

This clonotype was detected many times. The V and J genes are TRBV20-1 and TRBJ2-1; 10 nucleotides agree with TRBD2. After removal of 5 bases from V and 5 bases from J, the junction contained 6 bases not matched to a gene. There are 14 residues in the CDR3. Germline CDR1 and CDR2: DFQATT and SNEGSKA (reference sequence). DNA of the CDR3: TGCAGTGCTTGTAGCGGGGGGACCCACAATGAGCAGTTCTTC. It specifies CSACSGGTHNEQFF.

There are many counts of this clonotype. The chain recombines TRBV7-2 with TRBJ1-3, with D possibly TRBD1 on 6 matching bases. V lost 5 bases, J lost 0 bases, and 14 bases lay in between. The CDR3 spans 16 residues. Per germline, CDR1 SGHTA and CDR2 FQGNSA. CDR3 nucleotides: TGTGCCAGCAGCCTAGGAACAGGGAACTCTGGAAACACCATATATTTT. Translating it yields CASSLGTGNSGNTIYF.

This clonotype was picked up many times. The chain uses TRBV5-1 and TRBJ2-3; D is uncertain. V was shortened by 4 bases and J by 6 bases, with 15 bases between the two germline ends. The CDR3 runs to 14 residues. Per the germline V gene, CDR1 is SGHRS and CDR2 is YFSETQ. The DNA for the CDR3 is TGCGCCAGCAGCCCTGACACCCCGGCGGATACGCAGTATTTT. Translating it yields CASSPDTPADTQYF.

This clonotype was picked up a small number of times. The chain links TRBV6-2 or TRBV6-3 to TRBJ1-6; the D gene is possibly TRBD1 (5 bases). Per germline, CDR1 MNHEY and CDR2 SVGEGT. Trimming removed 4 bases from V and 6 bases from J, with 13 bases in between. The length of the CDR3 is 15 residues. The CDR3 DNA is TGTGCCAGCAGTTTGGGGGTGCAGTTTAATTCACCCCTCCACTTT. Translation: CASSLGVQFNSPLHF.

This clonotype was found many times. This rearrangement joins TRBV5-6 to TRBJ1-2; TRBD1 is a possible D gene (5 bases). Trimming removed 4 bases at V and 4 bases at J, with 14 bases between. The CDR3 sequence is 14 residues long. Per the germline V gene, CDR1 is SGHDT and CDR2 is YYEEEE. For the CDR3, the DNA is TGTGCCAGCAGCCAGGGAGTTTCGGGCTATGGCTACACCTTC. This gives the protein CASSQGVSGYGYTF.

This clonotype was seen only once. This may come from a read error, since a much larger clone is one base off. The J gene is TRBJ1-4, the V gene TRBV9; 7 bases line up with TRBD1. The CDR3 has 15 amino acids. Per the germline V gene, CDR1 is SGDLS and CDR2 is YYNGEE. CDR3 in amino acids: CTSSTSGGKDEKLFF. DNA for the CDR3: TGTACCAGCAGCACCTCAGGGGGTAAGGATGAAAAACTGTTTTTT.

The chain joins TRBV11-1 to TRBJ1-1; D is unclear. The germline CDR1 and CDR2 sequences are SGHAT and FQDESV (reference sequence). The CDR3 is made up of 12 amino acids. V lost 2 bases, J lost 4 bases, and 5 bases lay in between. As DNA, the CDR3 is TGTGCCAGCAGCTTAATCGGCACTGAAGCTTTCTTT. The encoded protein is CASSLIGTEAFF.